This TCR beta chain is drawn from a study of cytomegalovirus exposure and HLA in healthy donors. Germline CDR1 is MDHEN and CDR2 is SYDVKM. The trim removed 7 bases at V and 3 bases at J, leaving 2 bases unmatched. CDR3 length: 13 residues. As regards this clone: Its antigen is as yet unknown.

A multiplex PCR was run with 60 Vbeta primers and 13 Jbeta primers. Repertoires were generated with immunoSEQ multiplex PCR, while TCRdb's copy carries only in-frame clones and drops some. The sample includes some 46,000 clones. Findings and limits, study-wide: Previously analyzed data showed that most TCR beta V segments were productive at a frequency of about 87% or about 30%. Later genetic work tied a missense DCLRE1C variant to beta-chain V and J trimming. Fewer N-insertions (relative to the roughly 630-donor mean) were reportedly seen in an Asian-associated ancestry cluster in a later analysis.

The gene calls are TRBV28 and TRBJ1-1, with 10 bases identical to TRBD1. The receptor's source is a male donor in good health and CMV-seronegative. Sequenced input: PBMCs. The CDR3 sequence is CASTGTGDTEAFF. The CDR3 nucleotides read TGTGCCAGCACTGGGACAGGGGACACTGAAGCTTTCTTT.